One sample yielded the 21 T cell receptor beta chains listed below, sequenced in a study of Ad26.COV2.S vaccination and SARS-CoV-2 variants. Clones were read by immunoSEQ multiplex PCR, and TCRdb kept only the in-frame ones, dropping some. The table includes 300,000 to 400,000 clones, 70% to 90% detected once. Treatment indicated: roughly 20 received Ad26.COV2.S at low or high dose, single or two shots; roughly five received placebo; per-sample allocation not given. Sampling occurred on day 63 after the first vaccine or placebo injection. The sample in question was peripheral blood, obtained in a trial of Ad26.COV2.S vaccine versus placebo. The receptor source for this set is a person between 18 and 65 years old who received the Ad26.COV2.S COVID-19 vaccine or a placebo.

This sequence joins TRBV5-6 and TRBJ1-2; D gene ambiguous. V was clipped by 0 bases and J by 3 bases, with 6 bases between them. Germline V gene lookup returns CDR1 SGHDT and CDR2 YYEEEE. This CDR3 is built from 13 residues. Here the CDR3 reads CASSLGQYYGYTF. Written as DNA, the CDR3 is TGTGCCAGCAGCTTGGGGCAGTACTATGGCTACACCTTC.

The chain couples TRBV11-2 to TRBJ2-7; D possibly uses TRBD1 or TRBD2 (5 bases each). The CDR3 has 15 residues. CDR1 is SGHAT and CDR2 is FQNNGV in the germline V gene. V was shortened by 4 bases and J by 2 bases, with 15 bases between the two germline ends. The CDR3 loop reads CASSSNRDGAYEQYF. In DNA, the CDR3 is TGTGCCAGCAGCTCTAACCGGGACGGAGCCTACGAGCAGTACTTC.

The gene calls are TRBV7-8 and TRBJ1-4; no clear D gene. The CDR3 spans 16 residues. V was trimmed by 0 bases and J by 4 bases, leaving 12 bases between them. From germline, CDR1 is SGHVS and CDR2 FQNEAQ. The CDR3 sequence: CASSLAALSGNEKLFF. The CDR3 nucleotides read TGTGCCAGCAGCTTAGCTGCCCTCTCGGGTAATGAAAAACTGTTTTTT.

The gene calls are TRBV3-1 (or the pseudogene TRBV3-2) and TRBJ2-7; TRBD1 matches at 7 bases. This CDR3 is built from 14 residues. The trim removed 2 bases at V and 5 bases at J, leaving 6 bases unmatched. Germline assignment: CDR1 LGHDT and CDR2 YNNKEL (reference sequence). The CDR3 sequence: CASSQSGDRNEQYF. The DNA of the CDR3 is TGTGCCAGCAGCCAATCAGGGGACAGAAACGAGCAGTACTTC.

The chain is built from TRBV6-2 or TRBV6-3 and TRBJ1-2, with TRBD1 matching 7 bases. The CDR3 is 12 amino acids. V shed 7 bases and J 5 bases; nucleotides not matched to a gene: 4. Germline lookup yields CDR1 MNHEY and CDR2 SVGEGT. CDR3 protein: CASNPGGYGYTF. CDR3 in DNA: TGTGCCAGCAACCCAGGGGGATATGGCTACACCTTC.

The chain uses TRBV7-2 and TRBJ2-7, with 9 bases matching TRBD1. V lost 3 bases to trimming and J lost 3 bases; unmatched junction nucleotides: 6. The CDR3 sequence is 15 residues long. Per the germline V gene, CDR1 is SGHTA and CDR2 is FQGNSA. For the CDR3, the DNA is TGTGCCAGCAGCTTCAAACAGGGGGCCCTCTACGAGCAGTACTTC. Its protein product is CASSFKQGALYEQYF.

The chain is built from TRBV24-1 and TRBJ2-3, with D possibly being TRBD2 (6 bases). V lost 7 bases and J 4 bases, leaving 11 bases between the germline ends. In germline, CDR1 is KGHDR, CDR2 SFDVKD. This CDR3 has 13 amino acids. The CDR3 DNA sequence: TGTGCCACCAGGGCGACTAGTGCAGATACGCAGTATTTT. Protein product: CATRATSADTQYF.

The chain employs TRBV6-5 and TRBJ1-2, with 9 nucleotides matching TRBD1. J lost 5 bases, V lost 5 bases, and 9 bases had no gene match. This CDR3 spans 15 amino acids. Germline V gene lookup returns CDR1 MNHEY and CDR2 SVGAGI. The CDR3, as DNA: TGTGCCAGCAGTACAAGCTCACAGGGGGCATATGGCTACACCTTC. As protein: CASSTSSQGAYGYTF.

The rearrangement uses TRBV4-2 and TRBJ2-2; 14 nucleotides agree with TRBD2. J was trimmed by 7 bases and V by 0 bases; bases with no gene match: 10. The CDR3 covers 19 residues. Germline V CDR1 and CDR2: LGHNA, YNFKEQ. The CDR3 DNA follows: TGTGCCAGCAGCCAAGACCGGGGACCGGGACTAGCGGGGGTCGGGGAGCTGTTTTTT. Translated, it gives CASSQDRGPGLAGVGELFF.

The chain recombines TRBV6-5 with TRBJ2-7, with 8 bases matching TRBD1. The CDR3 loop spans 13 amino acids. CDR1 and CDR2 (germline): MNHEY, SVGAGI. Germline trimming cut 4 bases from V and 7 bases from J; bases unmatched to any gene: 6. CDR3 protein: CASSSWTGREQYF. The CDR3 nucleotides read TGTGCCAGCAGTTCTTGGACAGGGCGTGAGCAGTACTTC.

This sequence joins TRBV5-1 and TRBJ1-4; TRBD1 is a possible D gene (6 bases). From germline, CDR1 is SGHRS and CDR2 YFSETQ. The CDR3 runs 17 residues. V shed 4 bases and J shed 4 bases, with 20 bases lying between them. CDR3 loop: CASSRMGQGLNNEKLFF. The CDR3 nucleotides read TGCGCCAGCAGCCGGATGGGGCAGGGGCTAAATAATGAAAAACTGTTTTTT.

This clone was observed once. The rearrangement joins TRBV7-2 to TRBJ2-1; D possibly corresponds to TRBD2 (7 bases). This CDR3 spans 16 amino acids. The V and J ends lost 0 bases and 4 bases respectively, with 13 bases between them. The germline CDR1 and CDR2 sequences are SGHTA and FQGNSA. In DNA form, the CDR3 reads TGTGCCAGCAGCTTAGCTGGCGGGGGCCAGTACAATGAGCAGTTCTTC. Translating it yields CASSLAGGGQYNEQFF.

The chain uses TRBV6-6 and TRBJ2-7, with D possibly TRBD2 on 5 matching bases. Deletions cut 6 bases from V and 2 bases from J, with 11 bases between. The CDR3 totals 13 residues. Germline V gene data show CDR1 as MNHNY and CDR2 as SVGAGI (reference sequence). The CDR3 sequence is CASSQPEAYEQYF. The CDR3 DNA follows: TGTGCCAGCAGCCAGCCGGAGGCCTACGAGCAGTACTTC.

This sequence joins TRBV19 and TRBJ2-2; D tentatively fits TRBD1 or TRBD2 (5 bases each). V shed 10 bases and J shed 2 bases, with 14 bases lying between them. The V gene's germline CDR1 is LNHDA and CDR2 SQIVND (reference sequence). The length of the CDR3 is 14 residues. DNA for the CDR3: TGTGCCACCTCAGGGACGGCCAACACCGGGGAGCTGTTTTTT. As protein: CATSGTANTGELFF.

The chain combines TRBV19 with TRBJ2-1; 13 positions agree with TRBD2. CDR3 length equals 16 residues. Germline trimming cut 7 bases from V and 1 base from J; bases unmatched to any gene: 4. CDR1 is LNHDA, CDR2 SQIVND, per germline (reference sequence). The CDR3 loop reads CASKGLAGPSYNEQFF. CDR3 coding DNA: TGTGCCAGTAAGGGACTAGCGGGGCCATCCTACAATGAGCAGTTCTTC.

This rearrangement joins TRBV12-3 or TRBV12-4 to TRBJ2-7, with 7 bases that match TRBD2. This CDR3 spans 13 amino acids. After removal of 6 bases from V and 5 bases from J, the junction contained 7 bases not matched to a gene. The CDR3: CASSPTSQNEQYF. The CDR3 region has the DNA TGTGCCAGCAGCCCGACTAGCCAGAACGAGCAGTACTTC.

This clone was picked up one time. This chain joins TRBV9 and TRBJ2-5; 11 bases agree with TRBD2. The CDR3 totals 17 residues. V lost 0 bases, J lost 5 bases, and 9 bases stayed unmatched. The germline V gene encodes CDR1 SGDLS and CDR2 YYNGEE. DNA for the CDR3: TGTGCCAGCAGCGTAGCGGGTAGCGGGGGGGCCTACGAGACCCAGTACTTC. Amino acids: CASSVAGSGGAYETQYF.

The J gene is TRBJ2-1, the V gene TRBV9; 9 positions match TRBD2. This CDR3 region has 15 residues. The V and J ends lost 2 bases and 2 bases, in that order; junction bases with no gene match: 2. CDR1 is SGDLS, CDR2 YYNGEE, per germline. The CDR3, as DNA: TGTGCCAGCAGCGTCTCTAGCGGGACCTACAATGAGCAGTTCTTC. Translation: CASSVSSGTYNEQFF.

The CDR3 DNA is TGTGCCAGCAGGTCAGGACAGGGGGGCCAAGCTTTCTTT. It encodes CASRSGQGGQAFF. This chain links TRBV28 with TRBJ1-1; 10 bases fit TRBD1. V lost 6 bases and J lost 9; bases outside the gene matches: 7. CDR3 length: 13 residues. Germline CDR1 and CDR2: MDHEN and SYDVKM.

The rearrangement joins TRBV10-3 to TRBJ1-2; no clear D. The V end was cut by 10 bases, the J end by 0 bases, with 15 bases between. The CDR3 extends over 14 amino acids. From germline, CDR1 is ENHRY and CDR2 SYGVKD. The CDR3 nucleotides read TGTGCCACCGCCGAGGAGGTGGCTAACTATGGCTACACCTTC. Amino acids: CATAEEVANYGYTF.

This chain links TRBV5-4 with TRBJ2-1; D unclear. Trimming took off 4 bases at V and 1 base at J, with 12 bases between the two ends. Germline V gene lookup returns CDR1 SGHNT and CDR2 YYREEE (reference sequence). The CDR3 covers 15 residues. CDR3 sequence reads: CASSTEVGSYNEQFF. CDR3 nucleotide sequence: TGTGCCAGCAGCACAGAAGTTGGGTCCTACAATGAGCAGTTCTTC.